This T cell receptor beta chain was captured by sequencing in a study of T cells in Graves' hyperthyroidism and ophthalmopathy. Study conclusions and caveats: In the analysis, a 13 V-J model separated ophthalmopathy from stable hyperthyroidism.

In this sample, this clonotype turned up once. Antigen: not known. The germline V gene encodes CDR1 SNHLY and CDR2 FYNNEI. The CDR3 contains 19 residues. The V end was cut by 2 bases, the J end by 2 bases, with 25 bases between. TCR beta CDR3 regions were amplified from RNA. With the HTBI primer set, the TCR CDR3 went through a first round of RT-PCR. TCRdb independently ran MiXCR on the multiplex PCR reads; one entry per CDR3 protein. Of 500,000 to 650,000 distinct CDR3 sequences in the sample, 40% to 50% were seen once. The clonotype comes from an adult woman with Graves' disease, either hyperthyroidism or ophthalmopathy (not recorded which). This chain joins TRBV2 and TRBJ2-7; possibly TRBD2 for D (5 bases). The material sequenced was peripheral blood or thyroid tissue (not recorded which). CDR3 protein: CASSEFINYRDRDTYEQYF. In nucleotides, the CDR3 is TGTGCCAGCAGTGAATTCATCAATTACCGGGATCGTGATACCTACGAGCAGTACTTC.